A single sample gave rise to the 7 T cell receptor beta chains below, sequenced in a study of spatial heterogeneity in lung cancer. Time point defined: blood at routine non-recurrence follow-up after resection. TCRdb reprocessed the 5' RACE reads via MiXCR and lists one record per CDR3 protein. The sample has about 10,000 distinct CDR3 sequences, under 25% seen once. This sample comprised PBMCs, obtained at follow-up. The source is a male donor with early-stage non-small cell lung cancer.

This clonotype came up many times. The chain combines TRBV20-1 with TRBJ2-7; D is unclear. Trimming stripped 3 bases from V and 7 bases from J, with 10 bases between. CDR1 and CDR2 from the germline V gene are DFQATT and SNEGSKA (reference sequence). The CDR3 is 11 residues long. CDR3 in DNA: TGCAGTGCTAGGGGCTCTTGGGAGCAGTACTTC. This sequence encodes CSARGSWEQYF.

This clonotype showed up many times. This rearrangement joins TRBV27 to TRBJ2-7; possible D gene TRBD1, 5 bases. The CDR3 length is 16 residues. The germline CDR1 and CDR2 sequences are MNHEY and SMNVEV (reference sequence). Between the trimmed V and J ends, which lost 4 bases and 2 bases, there was a span of 18 bases. The CDR3 coding sequence is TGTGCCAGCAGTTCCCCCCGTGGACACCTAGCCTACGAGCAGTACTTC. Translated: CASSSPRGHLAYEQYF.

Concerning this clonotype itself: Since a much larger clone is just one base distant, this may be a read error. This sequence joins TRBV2 and TRBJ2-3, with D perhaps TRBD1 (5 bases). The CDR3 is made up of 13 amino acids. Germline V gene sequence: CDR1 SNHLY, CDR2 FYNNEI. The V end lost 6 bases, the J end lost 1 base, and 8 bases lay between the germline ends. In DNA, the CDR3 is TGTGCCAGCAGGGGGCGACGCACAGATACGCAGTATTTT. Translated, it gives CASRGRRTDTQYF.

V and J are TRBV11-3 and TRBJ1-1, with D possibly matching TRBD1 (6 bases). Germline V CDR1 and CDR2: SGHNT, YENEEA. This CDR3 region has 13 residues. Trimming took off 1 base at V and 7 bases at J, with 10 bases between the two ends. CDR3 amino acids: CASSLGGAGEAFF. Written as DNA, the CDR3 is TGTGCCAGCAGCTTAGGGGGGGCCGGTGAAGCTTTCTTT.

Many counts were recorded for this clonotype. The rearrangement uses TRBV19 and TRBJ2-1; no reliable D call. The CDR3 loop spans 14 amino acids. Germline V gene lookup returns CDR1 LNHDA and CDR2 SQIVND (reference sequence). V gave up 5 bases and J gave up 10 bases, with 18 bases separating them. The CDR3: CASSLNAQIGEQFF. The CDR3 nucleotides are TGTGCCAGTAGTCTGAACGCCCAGATAGGGGAGCAGTTCTTC.

This chain connects TRBV11-1 to TRBJ2-3; D is perhaps TRBD1 (6 bases). Per germline, CDR1 SGHAT and CDR2 FQDESV (reference sequence). The CDR3 length is 15 residues. The V and J ends lost 7 bases and 4 bases respectively, with 18 bases between them. CDR3 DNA sequence: TGTGCCAGCACCGGAGCCTGGGGGCGCGCAGATACGCAGTATTTT. Translating gives CASTGAWGRADTQYF.

This clonotype came up many times. This rearrangement joins TRBV7-2 to TRBJ2-1; the D is unclear. Trimming took 5 bases from V and 12 from J, leaving 14 bases between them. CDR1 and CDR2 (germline): SGHTA, FQGNSA. The CDR3 has 12 residues. In nucleotides, the CDR3 is TGTGCCAGCAGCCGTTCTAGGGAAGGGCAGTTCTTC. Amino acids: CASSRSREGQFF.